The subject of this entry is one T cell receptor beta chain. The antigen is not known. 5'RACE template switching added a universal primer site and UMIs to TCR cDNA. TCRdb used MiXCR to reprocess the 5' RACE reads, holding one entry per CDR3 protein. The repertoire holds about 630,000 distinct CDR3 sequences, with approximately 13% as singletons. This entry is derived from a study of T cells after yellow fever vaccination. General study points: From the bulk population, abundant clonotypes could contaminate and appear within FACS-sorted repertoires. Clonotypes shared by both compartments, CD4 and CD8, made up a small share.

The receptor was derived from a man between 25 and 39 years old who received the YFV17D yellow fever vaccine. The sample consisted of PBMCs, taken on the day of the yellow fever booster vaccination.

Here the CDR3 reads CASSLGVSGRAVDTQYF. DNA of the CDR3: TGTGCCAGCAGCTTAGGGGTTAGCGGGAGGGCCGTAGATACGCAGTATTTT. The chain joins TRBV11-2 to TRBJ2-3, with 11 positions matching TRBD2. The CDR3 is 17 amino acids. The junction had 8 bases not matched to a gene; V was cut back by 1 base and J by 5 bases. Per germline, CDR1 SGHAT and CDR2 FQNNGV.